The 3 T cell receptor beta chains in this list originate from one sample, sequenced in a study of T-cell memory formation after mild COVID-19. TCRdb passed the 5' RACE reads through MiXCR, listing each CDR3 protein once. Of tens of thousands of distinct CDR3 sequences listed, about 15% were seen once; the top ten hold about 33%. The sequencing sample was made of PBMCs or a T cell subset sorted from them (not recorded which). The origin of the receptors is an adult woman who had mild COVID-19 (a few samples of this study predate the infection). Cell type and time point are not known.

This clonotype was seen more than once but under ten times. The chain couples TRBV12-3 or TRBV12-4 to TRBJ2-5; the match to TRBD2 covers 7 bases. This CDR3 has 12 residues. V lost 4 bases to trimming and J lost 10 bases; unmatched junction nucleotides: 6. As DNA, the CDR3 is TGTGCCAGCAGTTCGGGAGGTTTAGACCAGTACTTC. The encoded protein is CASSSGGLDQYF.

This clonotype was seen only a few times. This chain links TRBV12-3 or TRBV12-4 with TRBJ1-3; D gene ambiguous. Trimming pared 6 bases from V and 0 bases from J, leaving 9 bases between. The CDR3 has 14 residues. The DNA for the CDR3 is TGTGCCAGCAGGGTTCCGGTCTCTGGAAACACCATATATTTT. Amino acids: CASRVPVSGNTIYF.

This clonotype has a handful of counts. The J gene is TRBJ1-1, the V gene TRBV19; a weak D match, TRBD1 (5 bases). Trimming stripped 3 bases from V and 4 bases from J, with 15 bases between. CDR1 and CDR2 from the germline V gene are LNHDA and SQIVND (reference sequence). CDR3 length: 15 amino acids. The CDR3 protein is CASSIQDTAGTEAFF. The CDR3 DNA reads TGTGCCAGTAGTATCCAGGACACGGCGGGCACTGAAGCTTTCTTT. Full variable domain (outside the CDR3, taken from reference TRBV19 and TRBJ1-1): DGGITQSPKYLFRKEGQNVTLSCEQNLNHDAMYWYRQDPGQGLRLIYYSQIVNDFQKGDIAEGYSVSREKKESFPLTVTSAQKNPTAFYLCASSIQDTAGTEAFFGQGTRLTVV.